Below are 3 T cell receptor beta chains sequenced from a single sample in a study of T cells after yellow fever vaccination. MiXCR was run by TCRdb on the 5' RACE reads, yielding one entry per CDR3 protein. Of 550,000 to 750,000 distinct CDR3 sequences listed, about 13% are singletons. This specimen consisted of PBMCs, obtained on the day of the yellow fever booster vaccination. These receptors came from a man in his thirties or forties who received the YFV17D yellow fever vaccine.

V is TRBV20-1 and J is TRBJ2-1; D may correspond to TRBD1 or TRBD2 (6 bases each). This CDR3 has 18 amino acids. V was cut by 0 bases and J by 0 bases, with 18 bases left in between. Germline CDR1 and CDR2: DFQATT and SNEGSKA (reference sequence). Here the CDR3 reads CSARDPAGQTSSYNEQFF. The CDR3 DNA is TGCAGTGCTAGAGATCCCGCCGGACAGACTAGCTCCTACAATGAGCAGTTCTTC.

This clonotype was seen a few times. The chain joins TRBV3-1 to TRBJ2-3; perhaps TRBD2 as D (5 bases). The length of the CDR3 is 13 residues. The V gene's germline CDR1 is LGHDT and CDR2 YNNKEL (reference sequence). V was trimmed by 3 bases and J by 8 bases, leaving 12 bases between them. CDR3 sequence reads: CASSQPRGTTQYF. The CDR3 region has the DNA TGTGCCAGCAGCCAGCCCCGGGGAACTACGCAGTATTTT.

This clonotype showed up just a few times. The chain joins TRBV20-1 to TRBJ2-3; either TRBD1 or TRBD2 may supply D (6 bases each). CDR3 size: 14 residues. The V gene lost 3 bases and the J gene lost 0 bases, with 10 bases spanning the gap. The germline V gene has CDR1 DFQATT and CDR2 SNEGSKA (reference sequence). CDR3 residues: CSARWRGSTDTQYF. CDR3 in DNA: TGCAGTGCTAGGTGGAGGGGGAGCACAGATACGCAGTATTTT.